The 30 T cell receptor beta chains presented below share a single source sample, sequenced in a study of blood T cell repertoires in COVID-19. Measured with immunoSEQ multiplex PCR; TCRdb has only the in-frame clones, and not every one. The profile shows approximately 150,000 clones, around 85% of them singletons. The sequenced material came from peripheral blood. The receptors originated from a human donor in a cohort sampled during active COVID-19.

This chain uses TRBV2 with TRBJ1-4, with 11 bases matching TRBD1. The V segment lost 3 bases and the J segment 8 bases; nucleotides outside the gene matches: 8. CDR1 SNHLY and CDR2 FYNNEI come from the germline V gene. The CDR3 sequence is 16 residues long. CDR3: CASSDIRTGGREKLFF. The CDR3, as DNA: TGTGCCAGCAGTGATATACGGACAGGGGGCCGGGAAAAACTGTTTTTT.

V is TRBV5-1 and J is TRBJ2-7; D possibly corresponds to TRBD2 (5 bases). The CDR3 spans 13 residues. The V gene's germline CDR1 is SGHRS and CDR2 YFSETQ. V was shortened by 2 bases and J by 6 bases, with 12 bases between the two germline ends. The CDR3 is CASSFGGRGEQYF. CDR3 bases: TGCGCCAGCAGCTTTGGCGGGCGTGGCGAGCAGTACTTC.

The rearrangement joins TRBV30 to TRBJ1-2, with 7 nucleotides matching TRBD1. The trim removed 0 bases at V and 1 base at J, leaving 5 bases unmatched. This CDR3 is 15 amino acids long. Germline lookup yields CDR1 GTSNPN and CDR2 SVGIG (reference sequence). CDR3 in DNA: TGTGCCTGGAGTGTAAACAGGGGTTTTAACTATGGCTACACCTTC. It is translated as CAWSVNRGFNYGYTF.

The sample holds a few counts of this clone. The CDR3 DNA reads as TGTGCCAGCTCCAACTCCGTAAAAGAGACCCAGTACTTC. Translated, it gives CASSNSVKETQYF. This chain connects TRBV9 to TRBJ2-5; D unresolved. The CDR3 runs to 13 residues. In germline, CDR1 is SGDLS, CDR2 YYNGEE. The V end was cut by 7 bases, the J end by 3 bases, with 13 bases between.

V gene TRBV5-1 combines with J gene TRBJ1-2, with D maybe TRBD1 (6 bases). CDR1 is SGHRS and CDR2 is YFSETQ in the germline V gene. The CDR3 totals 14 residues. V dropped 1 base and J dropped 7 bases, with 14 bases sitting between them. CDR3 loop: CASSLQGPRIGYTF. The CDR3 coding sequence is TGCGCCAGCAGCTTGCAGGGGCCCCGCATTGGCTACACCTTC.

The chain couples TRBV24-1 to TRBJ1-2, with D perhaps matching TRBD1 (5 bases). V was pared by 1 base and J by 5 bases, with 10 bases between. Germline assignment: CDR1 KGHDR and CDR2 SFDVKD. This CDR3 is built from 14 residues. The CDR3 loop is CATSDLLTDYGYTF. In DNA form, the CDR3 reads TGTGCCACCAGTGATTTATTGACAGATTATGGCTACACCTTC.

The rearrangement links TRBV4-1 to TRBJ2-7; TRBD1 might be the D (6 bases). The germline V gene encodes CDR1 MGHRA and CDR2 YSYEKL. This CDR3 comprises 15 residues. V lost 4 bases, J lost 5 bases, and 18 bases lay in between. The CDR3: CASSPQGLGAHEQYF. CDR3 in DNA: TGCGCCAGCAGCCCCCAGGGGCTCGGAGCCCACGAGCAGTACTTC.

Here the CDR3 reads CASSPQTENTEAFF. DNA of the CDR3: TGTGCCAGCAGCCCTCAGACAGAGAACACTGAAGCTTTCTTT. This chain links TRBV2 with TRBJ1-1; maybe TRBD1 (5 bases). This CDR3 is 14 amino acids long. V lost 6 bases, J lost 1 base, and 12 bases lay in between. Germline V gives CDR1 SNHLY, CDR2 FYNNEI.

The V gene is TRBV27, the J gene TRBJ2-7, with D maybe TRBD2 (6 bases). Germline values: CDR1 MNHEY, CDR2 SMNVEV (reference sequence). V dropped 6 bases and J dropped 2 bases, with 11 bases sitting between them. The CDR3 spans 13 residues. CDR3 nucleotides: TGTGCCAGCAGCGGGAGACAGACCTACGAGCAGTACTTC. Amino acid sequence: CASSGRQTYEQYF.

The genes are TRBV9 and TRBJ2-7; the match to TRBD2 covers 9 bases. The CDR3 runs 14 residues. V shed 4 bases and J 7 bases; nucleotides not matched to a gene: 9. The germline CDR1 and CDR2 sequences are SGDLS and YYNGEE. The CDR3: CASSPRTLAGEQYF. CDR3 bases: TGTGCCAGCAGCCCCAGGACCCTAGCGGGGGAGCAGTACTTC.

V gene TRBV6-5 combines with J gene TRBJ2-7, with D maybe TRBD1 (5 bases). The V gene lost 2 bases and the J gene lost 2 bases, with 16 bases spanning the gap. The CDR3 extends over 16 amino acids. CDR1 and CDR2 (germline): MNHEY, SVGAGI. DNA for the CDR3: TGTGCCAGCAGTTACAAGCAGGGATCCAGCCCCTACGAGCAGTACTTC. As protein: CASSYKQGSSPYEQYF.

The rearrangement uses TRBV7-9 and TRBJ1-4; D perhaps matches TRBD1 (6 bases). The CDR3 loop spans 17 amino acids. Germline V CDR1 and CDR2: SEHNR, FQNEAQ (reference sequence). V was trimmed by 1 base and J by 0 bases, leaving 12 bases between them. The CDR3 DNA follows: TGTGCCAGCAGCTTAGGGACCGGGACAACAACTAATGAAAAACTGTTTTTT. Its translation: CASSLGTGTTTNEKLFF.

This clone has just a few counts. This chain joins TRBV12-3 or TRBV12-4 and TRBJ2-7, with TRBD2 matching over 7 bases. With 5 bases clipped from V and 4 bases from J, the junction kept 5 bases outside the gene matches. The CDR3 contains 13 residues. CDR3 region: CASSGDYYYEQYF. CDR3 nucleotide sequence: TGTGCCAGCAGTGGGGACTATTATTACGAGCAGTACTTC.

The chain joins TRBV6-6 to TRBJ1-2; D uncertain. CDR3 length equals 13 residues. V was pared by 4 bases and J by 3 bases, with 9 bases between. Germline V gene sequence: CDR1 MNHNY, CDR2 SVGAGI (reference sequence). The CDR3 region is CASSSGGHYGYTF. The CDR3 nucleotides read TGTGCCAGCAGTTCAGGCGGGCACTATGGCTACACCTTC.

This chain links TRBV28 with TRBJ1-3; D unclear. Trimming removed 5 bases at V and 2 bases at J, with 13 bases between. Germline CDR1 reads MDHEN; CDR2 reads SYDVKM. The CDR3 covers 15 residues. CDR3 DNA sequence: TGTGCCAGCAGTCCCGGGTTTACCCCTGGAAACACCATATATTTT. Encoded protein: CASSPGFTPGNTIYF.

The chain combines TRBV6-6 with TRBJ2-5; TRBD1 aligns across 7 bases. This CDR3 region has 16 residues. Trimming cost V 6 bases and J 3 bases; bases outside gene matches: 13. Germline V gene lookup returns CDR1 MNHNY and CDR2 SVGAGI (reference sequence). The CDR3 protein is CASSYVRDSPKETQYF. The DNA of the CDR3 is TGTGCCAGCAGCTACGTTCGGGACAGCCCGAAAGAGACCCAGTACTTC.

The chain carries TRBV10-2 and TRBJ2-7, with 14 nucleotides matching TRBD2. Germline V gene sequence: CDR1 WSHSY, CDR2 SAAADI. The CDR3 sequence is 17 residues long. The J segment lost 7 bases and the V segment lost 3 bases, leaving 11 bases of the junction unmatched. CDR3 in DNA: TGCGCCAGCAGTGAAATGGGACTAGCGGGGGCACAGGGGGAGCAGTACTTC. Its protein is CASSEMGLAGAQGEQYF.

This clone has only a few counts. The rearrangement joins TRBV7-9 to TRBJ2-7; weak D call: TRBD1 (6 bases). Germline CDR1 and CDR2: SEHNR and FQNEAQ (reference sequence). This CDR3 is 14 amino acids long. Trimming pared 2 bases from V and 2 bases from J, leaving 10 bases between. The CDR3 spells CASSLFGGTYEQYF. The CDR3 region has the DNA TGTGCCAGCAGCTTATTTGGGGGCACCTACGAGCAGTACTTC.

This chain uses TRBV19 with TRBJ1-1, with 9 nucleotides matching TRBD1. Germline CDR1 and CDR2: LNHDA and SQIVND (reference sequence). J lost 2 bases, V lost 1 base, and 5 bases had no gene match. The CDR3 sequence is 16 residues long. The chain's CDR3 is CASSIVGGQGNTEAFF. The CDR3 DNA is TGTGCCAGTAGTATAGTAGGGGGACAGGGAAACACTGAAGCTTTCTTT.

The V gene is TRBV6-6, the J gene TRBJ1-1; 9 positions match TRBD1. The CDR3 covers 14 residues. CDR1 and CDR2 from the germline V gene are MNHNY and SVGAGI (reference sequence). J was trimmed by 8 bases and V by 2 bases; bases with no gene match: 6. DNA of the CDR3: TGTGCCAGCAGTTACGAAGATGGGACAGGGGAAGCTTTCTTT. It specifies CASSYEDGTGEAFF.

The chain is built from TRBV28 and TRBJ2-7; D is uncertain. This CDR3 contains 12 residues. The germline V gene has CDR1 MDHEN and CDR2 SYDVKM. The V gene lost 3 bases and the J gene lost 5 bases, with 8 bases spanning the gap. Here the CDR3 DNA reads TGTGCCAGCAGTTTTATCTTAGACGAGCAGTACTTC. It is translated as CASSFILDEQYF.

The chain couples TRBV7-9 to TRBJ1-4; unclear D gene. CDR1 and CDR2 from the germline V gene are SEHNR and FQNEAQ (reference sequence). V was pared by 5 bases and J by 3 bases, with 19 bases between. This CDR3 comprises 17 residues. The chain's CDR3 is CASSRLKGSKANEKLFF. In DNA form, the CDR3 reads TGTGCCAGCAGCAGATTAAAAGGGAGCAAGGCTAATGAAAAACTGTTTTTT.

The chain carries TRBV28 and TRBJ1-5; the match to TRBD1 covers 9 bases. V lost 5 bases and J lost 4; bases outside the gene matches: 12. The germline CDR1 and CDR2 sequences are MDHEN and SYDVKM. The length of the CDR3 is 17 residues. The CDR3 sequence is CASSLGGGTGTNQPQHF. For the CDR3, the DNA is TGTGCCAGCAGTCTAGGGGGCGGGACAGGGACTAATCAGCCCCAGCATTTT.

The V and J genes are TRBV21-1 and TRBJ2-1; whether TRBD1, the table's D call, matches the DNA was not checked. TRBV21-1 is flagged as a pseudogene. The CDR3 is 16 residues long. CDR3 sequence (DNA): TGTGCCAGCAGACCCGGTAAGGGGGCTTCCTACAATGAGCAGTTCTTC. It codes for CASRPGKGASYNEQFF.

This chain joins TRBV7-8 and TRBJ1-2; D gene ambiguous. The germline gives CDR1 SGHVS, CDR2 FQNEAQ. The CDR3 is made up of 15 amino acids. Trimming took off 2 bases at V and 0 bases at J, with 10 bases between the two ends. The CDR3 DNA reads as TGTGCCAGCAGCTTAACACCCGGGGCTAACTATGGCTACACCTTC. Residues: CASSLTPGANYGYTF. Using reference TRBV7-8 and TRBJ1-2 for the parts outside the CDR3, the full variable domain is GAGVSQSPRYKVAKRGQDVALRCDPISGHVSLFWYQQALGQGPEFLTYFQNEAQLDKSGLPSDRFFAERPEGSVSTLKIQRTQQEDSAVYLCASSLTPGANYGYTFGSGTRLTVV.

This chain links TRBV11-3 with TRBJ2-2, with TRBD2 identical over 8 bases. The CDR3 has 17 residues. V lost 5 bases, J lost 5 bases, and 13 bases stayed unmatched. Germline CDR1 and CDR2: SGHNT and YENEEA. The CDR3 bases are TGTGCCAGCAGCCCAAGGTCGGGGGGGCCGCGGACCGGGGAGCTGTTTTTT. This codes for CASSPRSGGPRTGELFF.

The chain joins TRBV11-3 to TRBJ2-3; no clear D. Germline V CDR1 and CDR2: SGHNT, YENEEA. V shed 1 base and J shed 1 base, with 3 bases lying between them. This CDR3 has 13 residues. In nucleotides, the CDR3 is TGTGCCAGCAGCTTAGGAGGCACAGATACGCAGTATTTT. Translated: CASSLGGTDTQYF. The full variable domain, in which reference TRBV11-3 and TRBJ2-3 provide the parts outside the CDR3, is EAGVVQSPRYKIIEKKQPVAFWCNPISGHNTLYWYLQNLGQGPELLIRYENEEAVDDSQLPKDRFSAERLKGVDSTLKIQPAELGDSAVYLCASSLGGTDTQYFGPGTRLTVL.

This clone has just a few counts. V gene TRBV6-2 or TRBV6-3 combines with J gene TRBJ2-3; 7 bases align to TRBD1. From germline, CDR1 is MNHEY and CDR2 SVGEGT. V lost 5 bases, J lost 0 bases, and 11 bases stayed unmatched. The CDR3 is made up of 17 amino acids. CDR3: CASSTLTGVTSTDTQYF. CDR3 nucleotide sequence: TGTGCCAGCAGTACTCTCACAGGGGTCACTAGCACAGATACGCAGTATTTT.

This clone is a singleton in its sample. In nucleotides, the CDR3 is TGTGCCAGCAGTTCCTATTATGGAGGATTGCGGCCCCAGCATTTT. Translating it yields CASSSYYGGLRPQHF. The rearrangement uses TRBV28 and TRBJ1-5; D not resolved. Germline values: CDR1 MDHEN, CDR2 SYDVKM. The CDR3 totals 15 residues. Deletions cut 4 bases from V and 9 bases from J, with 19 bases between. Variable domain in full (rest from reference TRBV28 and TRBJ1-5): DVKVTQSSRYLVKRTGEKVFLECVQDMDHENMFWYRQDPGLGLRLIYFSYDVKMKEKGDIPEGYSVSREKKERFSLILESASTNQTSMYLCASSSYYGGLRPQHFGDGTRLSIL.

The chain recombines TRBV7-9 with TRBJ2-7; no definite D call. The V end lost 5 bases, the J end lost 0 bases, and 8 bases lay between the germline ends. The CDR3 loop spans 13 amino acids. In germline, CDR1 is SEHNR, CDR2 FQNEAQ (reference sequence). CDR3 sequence: CASSKESSYEQYF. For the CDR3, the DNA is TGTGCCAGCAGCAAAGAGAGCTCCTACGAGCAGTACTTC.